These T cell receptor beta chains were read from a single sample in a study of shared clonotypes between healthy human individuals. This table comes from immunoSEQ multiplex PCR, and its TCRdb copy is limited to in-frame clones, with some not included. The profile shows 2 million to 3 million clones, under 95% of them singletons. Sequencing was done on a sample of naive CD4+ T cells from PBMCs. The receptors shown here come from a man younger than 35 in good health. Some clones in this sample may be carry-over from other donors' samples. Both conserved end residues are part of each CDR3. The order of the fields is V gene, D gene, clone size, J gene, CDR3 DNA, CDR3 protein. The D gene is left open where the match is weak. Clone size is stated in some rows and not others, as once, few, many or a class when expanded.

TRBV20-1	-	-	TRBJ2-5	TGCAGTGCCGGCACCCAAGAGACCCAGTACTTC	CSAGTQETQYF
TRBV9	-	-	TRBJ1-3	TGTGCCAGCAGCGAGGAAGTGGGAAACACCATATATTTT	CASSEEVGNTIYF
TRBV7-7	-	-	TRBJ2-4	TGTGCCAGCAGTGATTACGGGCCAAGCAACATTCAGTACTTC	CASSDYGPSNIQYF
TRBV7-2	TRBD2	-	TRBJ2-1	TGTGCCAGCAGCTTACAATCCGCGGGAGGGTACAATGAGCAGTTCTTC	CASSLQSAGGYNEQFF
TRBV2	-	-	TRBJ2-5	TGTGCCAGCAGGAAGACGGCACAAGAGACCCAGTACTTC	CASRKTAQETQYF
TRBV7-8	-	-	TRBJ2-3	TGTGCCAGCAGCAACAGACCCACAGATACGCAGTATTTT	CASSNRPTDTQYF
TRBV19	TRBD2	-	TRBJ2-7	TGTGCCAGTAGTCCGGGACTAGCGGGGGGTCTTCGGTACTTC	CASSPGLAGGLRYF
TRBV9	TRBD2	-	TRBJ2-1	TGTGCCAGCAGCGCAGCGGGAGAATTGTACAATGAGCAGTTCTTC	CASSAAGELYNEQFF
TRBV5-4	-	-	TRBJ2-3	TGTGCCAGCAGCTTGGTGGTGGGCCAGACAGATACGCAGTATTTT	CASSLVVGQTDTQYF
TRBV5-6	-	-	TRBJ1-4	TGTGCCAGCAGCCCTAGCCCCACTAATGAAAAACTGTTTTTT	CASSPSPTNEKLFF
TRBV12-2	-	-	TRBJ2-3	TGTGCAAGTCGCTTAGGGACTAGCGGGTCTCTCGCAGATACGCAGTATTTT	CASRLGTSGSLADTQYF
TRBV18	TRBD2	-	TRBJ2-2	TGTGCCAGCTCACCAGGACTAGCGGGGGAGCTGTTTTTT	CASSPGLAGELFF
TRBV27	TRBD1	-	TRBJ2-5	TGTGCCAGCAGTTTCGACAGGGCCGGGGAGACCCAGTACTTC	CASSFDRAGETQYF
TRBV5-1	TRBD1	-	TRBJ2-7	TGCGCCAGCAGCTTAGGGACAGGCGAGCAGTACTTC	CASSLGTGEQYF
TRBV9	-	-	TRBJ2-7	TGTGCCAGCAGCGTAGGTCTTGGGGGGAACGAGCAGTACTTC	CASSVGLGGNEQYF
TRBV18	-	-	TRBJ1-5	TGTGCCAGCTCACCACTTCGGGTGGATAACAATCAGCCCCAGCATTTT	CASSPLRVDNNQPQHF
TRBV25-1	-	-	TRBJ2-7	TGTGCCAGCAGTGAATATGGGGAAGGCTACGAGCAGTACTTC	CASSEYGEGYEQYF
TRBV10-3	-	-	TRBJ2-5	TGTGCCATCAGCCGGGTCCAAGAGACCCAGTACTTC	CAISRVQETQYF
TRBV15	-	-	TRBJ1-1	TGTGCCACCAGCAGAGCGGCGAACACTGAAGCTTTCTTT	CATSRAANTEAFF
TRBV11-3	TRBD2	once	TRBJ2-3	TGTGCCAGCAGCTTAGGGGCCCTAGCGGGGACCGAAGATACGCAGTATTTT	CASSLGALAGTEDTQYF
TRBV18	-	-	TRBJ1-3	TGTGCCAGCTCATCGGGGGGACAAACCTCTGGAAACACCATATATTTT	CASSSGGQTSGNTIYF
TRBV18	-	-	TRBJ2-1	TGTGCCAGCTCACCACTGAGTGGCAGGTCCTTGGATGAGCAGTTCTTC	CASSPLSGRSLDEQFF
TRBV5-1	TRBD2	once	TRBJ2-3	TGCGCCAGCAGCTGGACTAGCGGGACCTCTAGCACAGATACGCAGTATTTT	CASSWTSGTSSTDTQYF